This TCR beta chain was sequenced in a study of yellow fever vaccine responses in identical twins. Study conclusions and caveats: Each twin's T cell response to the vaccine was reported to look partly convergent and partly personalized.

Remarks on this clonotype: What it binds is unknown.

The germline V gene encodes CDR1 PRHDT and CDR2 FYEKMQ (reference sequence). After removal of 5 bases from V and 1 base from J, the junction contained 15 bases not matched to a gene. The CDR3 sequence is 18 residues long. TCRdb re-analysed the RT-PCR reads in MiXCR, keeping a single row per CDR3 protein. The sample lists some 20,000 distinct CDR3 sequences, 60% to 85% seen once, with 4% to 6% in the top ten. Sample: T cells from blood (PBMCs), unsorted or a sorted subset (not recorded which), taken before or after yellow fever vaccination (not recorded which). This receptor was obtained from a woman younger than 35 who received the yellow fever vaccine. The genes are TRBV13 and TRBJ2-3; 7 positions match TRBD1. CDR3 region: CASSRPTGTFYGTDTQYF. Written as DNA, the CDR3 is TGTGCCAGCAGCCGACCGACAGGGACCTTCTATGGCACAGATACGCAGTATTTT.